The 2 T cell receptor beta chains below come from one sample, sequenced in a study of T cells in Graves' hyperthyroidism and ophthalmopathy. Amplification yielded TCR beta CDR3 regions, with RNA transcripts as the source. The primer set for the first-round RT-PCR of the TCR CDR3 was HTBI. TCRdb reprocessed the multiplex PCR reads with MiXCR, giving one entry per CDR3 protein. This table has roughly 700,000 distinct CDR3 sequences, around 15% appearing once. Sequencing was performed on blood. The receptors come from a woman between 18 and 29 years old with Graves' hyperthyroidism.

This clonotype was detected many times. The chain recombines TRBV2 with TRBJ2-5; 8 bases match TRBD1. This CDR3 has 13 residues. The germline CDR1 and CDR2 sequences are SNHLY and FYNNEI. Trimming took 6 bases from V and 4 from J; bases not matched to a gene: 4. CDR3 nucleotides: TGTGCCAGCAGATTCAGGGGGCCAGAGACCCAGTACTTC. Protein: CASRFRGPETQYF.

This clonotype has ten or more counts. CDR3 residues: CSASRWEDTDTQYF. The CDR3 DNA is TGCAGTGCTAGCCGTTGGGAGGACACAGATACGCAGTATTTT. The gene calls are TRBV20-1 and TRBJ2-3; possibly TRBD2 for D (6 bases). V gave up 3 bases and J gave up 2 bases, with 12 bases separating them. Germline lookup yields CDR1 DFQATT and CDR2 SNEGSKA (reference sequence). The CDR3 covers 14 residues.